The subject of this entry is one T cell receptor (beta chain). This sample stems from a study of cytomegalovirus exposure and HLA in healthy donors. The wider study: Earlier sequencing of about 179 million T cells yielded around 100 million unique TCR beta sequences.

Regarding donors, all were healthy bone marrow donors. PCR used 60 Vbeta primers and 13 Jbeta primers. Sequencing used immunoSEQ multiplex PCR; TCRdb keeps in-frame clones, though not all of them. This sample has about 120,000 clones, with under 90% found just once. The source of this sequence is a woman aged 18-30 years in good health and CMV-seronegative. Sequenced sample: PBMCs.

In nucleotides, the CDR3 is TGTGCCAGCAGCTTAGGGCGAGGGCTCGGATACAATGAGCAGTTCTTC. This encodes CASSLGRGLGYNEQFF. V gene TRBV11-2 combines with J gene TRBJ2-1, with D tentatively TRBD2 (5 bases). Trimming took 1 base from V and 4 from J, leaving 14 bases between them. The CDR3 is 16 residues long. Germline V CDR1 and CDR2: SGHAT, FQNNGV.